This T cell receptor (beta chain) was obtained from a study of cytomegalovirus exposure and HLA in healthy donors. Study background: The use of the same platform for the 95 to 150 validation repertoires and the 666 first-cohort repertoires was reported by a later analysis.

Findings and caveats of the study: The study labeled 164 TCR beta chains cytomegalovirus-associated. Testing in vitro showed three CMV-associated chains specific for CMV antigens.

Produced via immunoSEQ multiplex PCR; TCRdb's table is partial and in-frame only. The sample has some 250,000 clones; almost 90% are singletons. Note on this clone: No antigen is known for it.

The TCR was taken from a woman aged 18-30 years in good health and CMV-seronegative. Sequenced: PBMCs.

Written as DNA, the CDR3 is TGTGCCAGCAGCTTAGGGTCGTCTAGCGGGGGGGAAGATACGCAGTATTTT. It translates to CASSLGSSSGGEDTQYF. V gene TRBV11-3 combines with J gene TRBJ2-3; 12 bases map to TRBD2. V shed 1 base and J 5 bases; nucleotides not matched to a gene: 7. The CDR3 runs to 17 residues. CDR1 SGHNT and CDR2 YENEEA come from the germline V gene.